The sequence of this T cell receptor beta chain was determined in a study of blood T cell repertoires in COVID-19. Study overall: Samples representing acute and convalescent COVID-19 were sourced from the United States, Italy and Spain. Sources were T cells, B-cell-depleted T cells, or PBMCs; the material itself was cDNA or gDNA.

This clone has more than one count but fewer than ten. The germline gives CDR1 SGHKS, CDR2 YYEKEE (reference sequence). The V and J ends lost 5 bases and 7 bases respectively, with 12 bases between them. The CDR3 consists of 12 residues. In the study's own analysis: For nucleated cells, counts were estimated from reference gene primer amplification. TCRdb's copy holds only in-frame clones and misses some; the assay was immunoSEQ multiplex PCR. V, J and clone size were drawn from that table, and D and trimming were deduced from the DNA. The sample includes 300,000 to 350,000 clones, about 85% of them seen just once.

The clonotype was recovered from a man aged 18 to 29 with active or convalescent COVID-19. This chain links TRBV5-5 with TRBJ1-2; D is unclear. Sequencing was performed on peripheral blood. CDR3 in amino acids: CASRQEVVGYTF. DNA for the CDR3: TGTGCCAGCAGGCAGGAGGTCGTTGGCTACACCTTC.